What follows are 19 T cell receptor beta chains derived from one specimen sequenced in a study of OX40 agonist ivuxolimab in advanced cancers. Sequencing was performed with immunoSEQ multiplex PCR; in TCRdb, only in-frame clones are kept and a portion is missing. The table shows roughly 49,000 clones, with around 82% occurring only once. This sample comprised CD4+ or CD8+ T cells sorted from blood, obtained in a trial of the OX40 agonist ivuxolimab. These TCRs come from an adult with an advanced solid tumor such as melanoma, head and neck, liver or kidney cancer.

The rearrangement uses TRBV27 and TRBJ2-2; no definite D call. V lost 0 bases and J lost 6, with 14 bases in between. This CDR3 contains 16 residues. Germline V gene data show CDR1 as MNHEY and CDR2 as SMNVEV (reference sequence). As DNA, the CDR3 is TGTGCCAGCAGTTTATCTTCCACCCTCGTGGCCGGGGAGCTGTTTTTT. Protein: CASSLSSTLVAGELFF.

This clone was seen a single time. This chain joins TRBV6-5 and TRBJ1-1; 8 positions match TRBD1. The CDR3 is 14 residues long. Trimming took 6 bases from V and 2 from J; bases not matched to a gene: 5. Germline V gene lookup returns CDR1 MNHEY and CDR2 SVGAGI. The CDR3, as DNA: TGTGCCAGCAGGTCAGGGGGCGGCAACACTGAAGCTTTCTTT. Protein: CASRSGGGNTEAFF.

The chain employs TRBV11-2 and TRBJ2-5, with D possibly TRBD2 on 5 matching bases. V was trimmed by 5 bases and J by 1 base, leaving 17 bases between them. The CDR3 has 16 amino acids. CDR1 and CDR2 (germline): SGHAT, FQNNGV. The CDR3 here is CASSINPGRGQETQYF. CDR3 nucleotides: TGTGCCAGCAGCATAAACCCCGGACGGGGCCAAGAGACCCAGTACTTC.

The rearrangement uses TRBV5-1 and TRBJ2-1, with D perhaps matching TRBD1 (6 bases). CDR1 and CDR2 from the germline V gene are SGHRS and YFSETQ. This CDR3 contains 15 residues. V was shortened by 2 bases and J by 0 bases, with 9 bases between the two germline ends. CDR3: CASSLQGNSYNEQFF. The CDR3 DNA is TGCGCCAGCAGCTTACAGGGCAACTCCTACAATGAGCAGTTCTTC. The complete variable domain, with remaining parts taken from reference TRBV5-1 and TRBJ2-1, reads KAGVTQTPRYLIKTRGQQVTLSCSPISGHRSVSWYQQTPGQGLQFLFEYFSETQRNKGNFPGRFSGRQFSNSRSEMNVSTLELGDSALYLCASSLQGNSYNEQFFGPGTRLTVL.

V and J are TRBV5-6 and TRBJ1-4, with a tentative D call TRBD1 (6 bases). Deletions cut 4 bases from V and 4 bases from J, with 26 bases between. Germline loops: CDR1 SGHDT, CDR2 YYEEEE. The CDR3 covers 19 residues. CDR3 bases: TGTGCCAGCAGCCGCCGGTTGGCAGGGGTTTTCGGGGATAATGAAAAACTGTTTTTT. It translates to CASSRRLAGVFGDNEKLFF.

The chain is built from TRBV6-1 and TRBJ1-2, with D unclear. V was trimmed by 5 bases and J by 4 bases, leaving 14 bases between them. Germline-derived CDR1 and CDR2 are MNHNS and SASEGT. The CDR3 contains 14 residues. For the CDR3, the DNA is TGTGCCAGCAGTCAAAACAGCCTCCTCTATGGCTACACCTTC. It encodes CASSQNSLLYGYTF.

The gene calls are TRBV19 and TRBJ2-3, with 10 bases that match TRBD2. The length of the CDR3 is 14 residues. Trimming cost V 10 bases and J 9 bases; bases outside gene matches: 13. Germline V gene data show CDR1 as LNHDA and CDR2 as SQIVND (reference sequence). The chain's CDR3 is CATTASGGAGTQYF. CDR3 nucleotides: TGTGCCACCACCGCTAGCGGGGGTGCTGGGACGCAGTATTTT.

The gene calls are TRBV18 and TRBJ2-5; TRBD2 aligns across 9 bases. The CDR3 is 14 amino acids. Germline V gene data show CDR1 as KGHSH and CDR2 as LQKENI. J gave up 4 bases and V 3 bases, and 3 bases lay outside the gene matches. The CDR3 sequence is CASSPVSGGETQYF. CDR3 nucleotide sequence: TGTGCCAGCTCACCTGTTAGCGGGGGAGAGACCCAGTACTTC.

Details on this clone: The same CDR3 also results from other DNA sequences found in this sample. The rearrangement links TRBV9 to TRBJ1-2; TRBD1 is a possible D gene (5 bases). V lost 0 bases, J lost 2 bases, and 11 bases lay in between. There are 15 residues in the CDR3. CDR1 is SGDLS and CDR2 is YYNGEE in the germline V gene. CDR3 in amino acids: CASSVGAGLNYGYTF. In nucleotides, the CDR3 is TGTGCCAGCAGCGTAGGGGCAGGGTTAAACTATGGCTACACCTTC.

This chain uses TRBV18 with TRBJ1-2; 9 bases are a match to TRBD1. J lost 8 bases, V lost 5 bases, and 6 bases had no gene match. The CDR3 has 13 residues. Germline V gene lookup returns CDR1 KGHSH and CDR2 LQKENI. CDR3 region: CASSGGQGQGYTF. The CDR3 coding sequence is TGTGCCAGCTCAGGCGGACAGGGGCAAGGCTACACCTTC.

V gene TRBV14 combines with J gene TRBJ2-3; no definite D call. The CDR3 has 14 residues. V lost 3 bases to trimming and J lost 0 bases, with 7 bases between them. CDR1 SGHDN and CDR2 FVKESK come from the germline V gene. CDR3 residues: CASSHLGSTDTQYF. CDR3 DNA: TGTGCCAGCAGCCATCTAGGGAGCACAGATACGCAGTATTTT.

In this sample, this clone turned up a few times. The chain recombines TRBV4-3 with TRBJ2-5; the match to TRBD1 covers 12 bases. Trimming removed 0 bases from V and 4 bases from J; junction bases left unmatched: 3. Germline CDR1 LGHNA, CDR2 YSLEER. The CDR3 has 16 amino acids. The DNA of the CDR3 is TGCGCCAGCAGCCAAGAGGGACAGGGGGCGGGAGAGACCCAGTACTTC. Encoded protein: CASSQEGQGAGETQYF.

This clone was recorded only once. The chain combines TRBV27 with TRBJ2-5; tentatively, D is TRBD1 (7 bases). Per the germline V gene, CDR1 is MNHEY and CDR2 is SMNVEV (reference sequence). With 2 bases removed from V and 5 bases from J, the gap between germline ends came to 18 bases. The CDR3 runs 16 residues. This CDR3 reads CASSLRGRGAGETQYF. The CDR3 DNA is TGTGCCAGCAGTTTAAGGGGCAGGGGGGCAGGGGAGACCCAGTACTTC.

For this clone: A junction end diverges from the germline sequence, so it may reflect a read error. The chain recombines TRBV4-2 with TRBJ2-3; D gene ambiguous. The germline V gene encodes CDR1 LGHNA and CDR2 YNFKEQ. This CDR3 region has 15 residues. The CDR3 loop is CASSQDLGSKDTQYF. In nucleotides, the CDR3 is TGTGCCAGCAGCCAAGATTTGGGCAGCAAAGATACGCAGTATTTT.

This clone was recorded only once. This sequence joins TRBV5-1 and TRBJ1-1; maybe TRBD1 (5 bases). Trimming cost V 4 bases and J 1 base, with 11 bases left between them. The CDR3 has 14 amino acids. Germline CDR1 is SGHRS and CDR2 is YFSETQ. CDR3 residues: CASSRTQGNTEAFF. Here the CDR3 DNA reads TGCGCCAGCAGCCGAACCCAGGGGAACACTGAAGCTTTCTTT. Full variable domain (outside the CDR3, taken from reference TRBV5-1 and TRBJ1-1): KAGVTQTPRYLIKTRGQQVTLSCSPISGHRSVSWYQQTPGQGLQFLFEYFSETQRNKGNFPGRFSGRQFSNSRSEMNVSTLELGDSALYLCASSRTQGNTEAFFGQGTRLTVV.

V is TRBV19 and J is TRBJ1-2; 10 bases are shared with TRBD1. This CDR3 region has 15 residues. With 3 bases clipped from V and 7 bases from J, the junction kept 8 bases outside the gene matches. The germline gives CDR1 LNHDA, CDR2 SQIVND (reference sequence). CDR3 sequence reads: CASSMSGTGVVGYTF. The CDR3 DNA reads TGTGCCAGTAGTATGTCTGGGACAGGGGTCGTTGGCTACACCTTC.

CDR3 residues: CASSYSWGNTEAFF. The DNA for the CDR3 is TGTGCCAGCAGTTACTCGTGGGGAAACACTGAAGCTTTCTTT. This rearrangement joins TRBV6-5 to TRBJ1-1, with unresolved D. Germline values: CDR1 MNHEY, CDR2 SVGAGI. The CDR3 contains 14 residues. The ends were cut back, 0 bases at V and 2 bases at J, with 7 bases in the middle.

The J gene is TRBJ2-7, the V gene TRBV2; no firm D call. Trimming removed 7 bases from V and 3 bases from J, with 10 bases in between. Looked up from germline, CDR1 is SNHLY and CDR2 is FYNNEI. The CDR3 has 12 residues. This CDR3 is CASNLDRYEQYF. DNA for the CDR3: TGTGCCAGCAATCTTGACCGCTACGAGCAGTACTTC.

The chain carries TRBV19 and TRBJ2-2; possibly TRBD1 for D (5 bases). Germline V gene data show CDR1 as LNHDA and CDR2 as SQIVND (reference sequence). V lost 7 bases to trimming and J lost 1 base, with 13 bases between them. CDR3 size: 15 residues. In DNA, the CDR3 is TGTGCCAGTACCCCATGGGGCCGGAACACCGGGGAGCTGTTTTTT. It yields the protein CASTPWGRNTGELFF.